One and the same sample provided the 32 T cell receptor beta chains below, sequenced in a study of cytomegalovirus exposure and HLA in healthy donors (dated by TCRdb to the late 2010s). Libraries came from the immunoSEQ multiplex PCR assay. The multiplex PCR relied on a mix of 60 forward primers for TCR Vbeta segments and 13 reverse primers for TCR Jbeta segments. Entries here come from immuneACCESS through TCRdb and include only in-frame sequences with V and J called. Some clones fail to appear in such tables; in the studies checked, an unresolved V gene covers under half of the shortfall, and the cause of the remainder is unknown. Across this sample there are around 110,000 clones, with approximately 60% seen only once. The top ten clones comprise 2% to 2.5% of the sample. Sequencing was performed on PBMCs. The receptors were sampled from a woman in her twenties or thirties in good health and CMV-seronegative.

By sample fraction, this clone is medium-sized. The V gene is TRBV6-1, the J gene TRBJ1-4, with a tentative D call TRBD1 (5 bases). The CDR3 runs 14 residues. Deletions cut 9 bases from V and 8 bases from J, with 19 bases between. Per germline, CDR1 MNHNS and CDR2 SASEGT. The CDR3 protein is CASTQGQGSEKLFF. For the CDR3, the DNA is TGTGCCAGTACGCAGGGCCAGGGTAGCGAAAAACTGTTTTTT.

Only a few counts were recorded for this clone. This chain joins TRBV28 and TRBJ1-5; D gene uncertain. The length of the CDR3 is 16 residues. Germline values: CDR1 MDHEN, CDR2 SYDVKM. V was shortened by 5 bases and J by 6 bases, with 20 bases between the two germline ends. The CDR3 is CASSPPHSGSPQPQHF. The CDR3 DNA reads as TGTGCCAGCAGTCCCCCACATTCGGGATCACCTCAGCCCCAGCATTTT. Supplemented by reference TRBV28 and TRBJ1-5, the full variable domain reads DVKVTQSSRYLVKRTGEKVFLECVQDMDHENMFWYRQDPGLGLRLIYFSYDVKMKEKGDIPEGYSVSREKKERFSLILESASTNQTSMYLCASSPPHSGSPQPQHFGDGTRLSIL.

This sequence joins TRBV7-2 and TRBJ2-3; perhaps TRBD2 as D (5 bases). The CDR3 is made up of 17 amino acids. Germline V CDR1 and CDR2: SGHTA, FQGNSA. The V end lost 4 bases, the J end lost 4 bases, and 21 bases lay between the germline ends. CDR3 amino acids: CASSSHDYSLLADTQYF. CDR3 nucleotide sequence: TGTGCCAGCAGCTCACATGACTATTCGCTTCTAGCAGATACGCAGTATTTT.

The chain recombines TRBV28 with TRBJ2-3; D may be TRBD2 (6 bases). Germline CDR1 is MDHEN and CDR2 is SYDVKM. Trimming shortened V by 5 bases and J by 0 bases, and 15 bases separated the two germline ends. This CDR3 comprises 16 residues. The CDR3, as DNA: TGTGCCAGCAGTACCTTAGCGGTTCCTAGCACAGATACGCAGTATTTT. As protein: CASSTLAVPSTDTQYF.

V and J are TRBV7-2 and TRBJ1-2; tentative D call: TRBD1 (5 bases). Per germline, CDR1 SGHTA and CDR2 FQGNSA. The V end lost 2 bases, the J end lost 6 bases, and 13 bases lay between the germline ends. CDR3 length: 14 residues. This CDR3 reads CASSLWRGSDGYTF. CDR3 coding DNA: TGTGCCAGCAGCTTATGGCGGGGGTCCGATGGCTACACCTTC.

The chain links TRBV15 to TRBJ2-1; 7 bases line up with TRBD2. V shed 1 base and J 15 bases; nucleotides not matched to a gene: 9. This CDR3 has 13 residues. Germline loops: CDR1 LNHNV, CDR2 YYDKDF (reference sequence). The CDR3 region has the DNA TGTGCCACCAGCAGAGCCCGGGGGGAACTCCCGTTCTTC. Its translation is CATSRARGELPFF.

The genes are TRBV28 and TRBJ2-7; D may be TRBD1 (5 bases). This CDR3 contains 17 residues. Germline V gene sequence: CDR1 MDHEN, CDR2 SYDVKM. Deletions cut 3 bases from V and 0 bases from J, with 18 bases between. CDR3 in amino acids: CASSLGLGHTASYEQYF. CDR3 DNA sequence: TGTGCCAGCAGTTTGGGGCTGGGGCATACAGCCTCCTACGAGCAGTACTTC. The full variable domain, its missing parts supplied by reference TRBV28 and TRBJ2-7, is DVKVTQSSRYLVKRTGEKVFLECVQDMDHENMFWYRQDPGLGLRLIYFSYDVKMKEKGDIPEGYSVSREKKERFSLILESASTNQTSMYLCASSLGLGHTASYEQYFGPGTRLTVT.

The rearrangement uses TRBV30 and TRBJ2-2; TRBD1 matches at 7 bases. The germline V gene encodes CDR1 GTSNPN and CDR2 SVGIG (reference sequence). This CDR3 comprises 13 residues. After removal of 1 base from V and 5 bases from J, the junction contained 1 base not matched to a gene. The CDR3 spells CAWSGQGTGELFF. The CDR3 bases are TGTGCCTGGAGTGGACAGGGAACCGGGGAGCTGTTTTTT.

The chain has TRBV7-9 and TRBJ1-2; 10 bases map to TRBD1. CDR3 length equals 14 residues. After removal of 6 bases from V and 8 bases from J, the junction contained 9 bases not matched to a gene. Germline V gene data show CDR1 as SEHNR and CDR2 as FQNEAQ (reference sequence). The CDR3 DNA reads TGTGCCAGCAGATCCGGGACAGGGGTTGGCGGCTACACCTTC. Translated: CASRSGTGVGGYTF.

This chain connects TRBV6-1 to TRBJ2-3, with TRBD2 identical over 14 bases. Germline V gene data show CDR1 as MNHNS and CDR2 as SASEGT. The length of the CDR3 is 15 residues. V lost 4 bases, J lost 4 bases, and 1 base stayed unmatched. CDR3 bases: TGTGCCAGCAGTGGACTAGCGGGAGGGCCAGATACGCAGTATTTT. Protein: CASSGLAGGPDTQYF.

The chain has TRBV29-1 and TRBJ2-1, with D perhaps TRBD1 (7 bases). Per germline, CDR1 SQVTM and CDR2 ANQGSEA. The CDR3 loop spans 13 amino acids. The CDR3 protein is CSSPRQGGNEQFF. Here the CDR3 DNA reads TGCAGTTCCCCTAGACAGGGAGGCAATGAGCAGTTCTTC.

The chain recombines TRBV5-5 with TRBJ1-3; 9 bases align to TRBD1. CDR1 and CDR2 (germline): SGHKS, YYEKEE (reference sequence). The CDR3 is 15 residues long. V lost 0 bases, J lost 9 bases, and 7 bases stayed unmatched. The CDR3 spells CASSLDRGPSITIYF. The CDR3 bases are TGTGCCAGCAGCTTGGACAGGGGGCCCTCAATCACCATATATTTT.

This clone was counted a few times. J is TRBJ1-2 and V is TRBV7-3, with D possibly TRBD1 on 6 matching bases. The CDR3 consists of 14 residues. Per germline, CDR1 SGHTA and CDR2 FQGTGA. The V end lost 5 bases, the J end lost 6 bases, and 16 bases lay between the germline ends. This CDR3 is CASSPHGGLDGYTF. The CDR3 bases are TGTGCCAGCAGCCCACACGGGGGGCTAGATGGCTACACCTTC.

The genes are TRBV5-1 and TRBJ2-5, with D maybe TRBD1 (7 bases). The CDR3 loop spans 16 amino acids. V dropped 0 bases and J dropped 2 bases, with 14 bases sitting between them. Germline lookup yields CDR1 SGHRS and CDR2 YFSETQ. CDR3 sequence reads: CASSLEGRGAQETQYF. Written as DNA, the CDR3 is TGCGCCAGCAGCTTGGAAGGCAGGGGGGCGCAAGAGACCCAGTACTTC.

The V and J genes are TRBV7-9 and TRBJ2-3; 9 bases line up with TRBD2. V was pared by 4 bases and J by 2 bases, with 7 bases of the junction left unmatched. CDR1 and CDR2 from the germline V gene are SEHNR and FQNEAQ (reference sequence). CDR3 length: 16 amino acids. The CDR3: CASSSLAGALTDTQYF. The DNA for the CDR3 is TGTGCCAGCAGCTCACTAGCGGGTGCGCTCACAGATACGCAGTATTTT.

CDR3 bases: TGTGCCAGCACCTTACTCCGGGGGGCCTCTTACACCGGGGAGCTGTTTTTT. Amino acids: CASTLLRGASYTGELFF. The chain couples TRBV27 to TRBJ2-2; D possibly corresponds to TRBD2 (7 bases). Germline V gives CDR1 MNHEY, CDR2 SMNVEV (reference sequence). V was pared by 7 bases and J by 3 bases, with 21 bases between. This CDR3 is 17 amino acids long.

This clone was seen a single time. The chain joins TRBV19 to TRBJ1-1; TRBD1 is a possible D gene (6 bases). Germline lookup yields CDR1 LNHDA and CDR2 SQIVND (reference sequence). Trimming cost V 5 bases and J 8 bases, with 18 bases left between them. The CDR3 has 14 amino acids. The CDR3 here is CASSFMDRPLEAFF. The CDR3 bases are TGTGCCAGTAGTTTCATGGACAGACCCTTAGAAGCTTTCTTT. Full variable domain (outside the CDR3, taken from reference TRBV19 and TRBJ1-1): DGGITQSPKYLFRKEGQNVTLSCEQNLNHDAMYWYRQDPGQGLRLIYYSQIVNDFQKGDIAEGYSVSREKKESFPLTVTSAQKNPTAFYLCASSFMDRPLEAFFGQGTRLTVV.

This clone showed up just a few times. The chain has TRBV4-1 and TRBJ1-5; 9 bases line up with TRBD1. The length of the CDR3 is 17 residues. The germline gives CDR1 MGHRA, CDR2 YSYEKL. J gave up 4 bases and V 1 base, and 8 bases lay outside the gene matches. The CDR3 reads CASSQVAGQGNNQPQHF. Written as DNA, the CDR3 is TGCGCCAGCAGCCAAGTCGCGGGACAGGGTAATAATCAGCCCCAGCATTTT.

This chain joins TRBV7-2 and TRBJ1-1; D remains ambiguous. The CDR3 totals 14 residues. The V gene lost 5 bases and the J gene lost 2 bases, with 12 bases spanning the gap. CDR1 SGHTA and CDR2 FQGNSA come from the germline V gene. The chain's CDR3 is CASSVDIFNTEAFF. In DNA, the CDR3 is TGTGCCAGCAGCGTAGACATTTTCAACACTGAAGCTTTCTTT.

Concerning this clone: Other DNA sequences in the same sample also yield this CDR3. The chain links TRBV19 to TRBJ2-5, with 10 bases fitting TRBD1. The CDR3 is made up of 14 amino acids. Trimming at V came to 3 bases and at J to 4 bases, leaving 2 bases not matched to a gene. The V gene's germline CDR1 is LNHDA and CDR2 SQIVND (reference sequence). CDR3 loop: CASSIRDRGETQYF. CDR3 DNA: TGTGCCAGTAGTATCCGGGACAGGGGAGAGACCCAGTACTTC. Full variable domain (missing parts from reference TRBV19 and TRBJ2-5): DGGITQSPKYLFRKEGQNVTLSCEQNLNHDAMYWYRQDPGQGLRLIYYSQIVNDFQKGDIAEGYSVSREKKESFPLTVTSAQKNPTAFYLCASSIRDRGETQYFGPGTRLLVL.

V usage is TRBV4-3 and J usage is TRBJ2-6; 11 positions match TRBD1. V gave up 1 base and J gave up 2 bases; unmatched junction bases: 4. From germline, CDR1 is LGHNA and CDR2 YSLEER. This CDR3 spans 18 amino acids. CDR3 sequence reads: CASSQGGTGGAGANVLTF. CDR3 coding DNA: TGCGCCAGCAGCCAAGGTGGGACAGGGGGGGCTGGGGCCAACGTCCTGACTTTC.

The chain joins TRBV15 to TRBJ2-3; D gene uncertain. CDR3 length equals 13 residues. The germline V gene encodes CDR1 LNHNV and CDR2 YYDKDF (reference sequence). Trimming took 1 base from V and 5 from J, leaving 7 bases between them. CDR3 amino acids: CATSRALLDTQYF. CDR3 nucleotide sequence: TGTGCCACCAGCAGAGCCTTACTAGATACGCAGTATTTT. The full variable domain, its missing parts supplied by reference TRBV15 and TRBJ2-3, is DAMVIQNPRYQVTQFGKPVTLSCSQTLNHNVMYWYQQKSSQAPKLLFHYYDKDFNNEADTPDNFQSRRPNTSFCFLDIRSPGLGDTAMYLCATSRALLDTQYFGPGTRLTVL.

The rearrangement joins TRBV27 to TRBJ2-1, with a tentative D call TRBD1 (5 bases). CDR1 MNHEY and CDR2 SMNVEV come from the germline V gene (reference sequence). The CDR3 is 12 amino acids. Trimming removed 6 bases at V and 7 bases at J, with 10 bases between. CDR3 bases: TGTGCCAGCAGCTCAAGGGGAAATGAGCAGTTCTTC. This gives the protein CASSSRGNEQFF.

The rearrangement uses TRBV7-3 and TRBJ2-1; 8 bases match TRBD1. V shed 5 bases and J 6 bases; nucleotides not matched to a gene: 3. CDR3 length: 13 residues. Germline CDR1 and CDR2: SGHTA and FQGTGA. Written as DNA, the CDR3 is TGTGCCAGCAGCATGGGGACAGGCAATGAGCAGTTCTTC. This gives the protein CASSMGTGNEQFF. The full variable domain, completed using reference TRBV7-3 and TRBJ2-1, is GAGVSQTPSNKVTEKGKYVELRCDPISGHTALYWYRQSLGQGPEFLIYFQGTGAADDSGLPNDRFFAVRPEGSVSTLKIQRTERGDSAVYLCASSMGTGNEQFFGPGTRLTVL.

V gene TRBV7-2 combines with J gene TRBJ2-3; D might be TRBD1 (5 bases). CDR1 is SGHTA, CDR2 FQGNSA, per germline. This CDR3 has 13 residues. V lost 5 bases and J 2 bases, leaving 8 bases between the germline ends. The CDR3 DNA is TGTGCCAGCAGCATGGACAACACAGATACGCAGTATTTT. Residues: CASSMDNTDTQYF.

The chain couples TRBV5-1 to TRBJ1-2; 8 nucleotides align to TRBD1. The CDR3 covers 14 residues. The V gene's germline CDR1 is SGHRS and CDR2 YFSETQ. V lost 0 bases, J lost 8 bases, and 6 bases stayed unmatched. The CDR3 sequence: CASSLAGQGDGYTF. The CDR3 DNA follows: TGCGCCAGCAGCTTGGCCGGACAGGGCGACGGCTACACCTTC.

The rearrangement links TRBV5-4 to TRBJ2-7; 7 bases match TRBD2. The trim removed 0 bases at V and 7 bases at J, leaving 13 bases unmatched. Germline V gene lookup returns CDR1 SGHNT and CDR2 YYREEE (reference sequence). The CDR3 is 16 residues long. In DNA, the CDR3 is TGTGCCAGCAGCTTGGGTTCCGGGAGGCTCCTTGGTGAGCAGTACTTC. Translation gives CASSLGSGRLLGEQYF.

In its sample, this clone was seen a few times. The chain carries TRBV6-4 and TRBJ2-1; 9 positions match TRBD2. Per the germline V gene, CDR1 is MRHNA and CDR2 is SNTAGT. This CDR3 contains 13 residues. Trimming took 0 bases from V and 9 from J; bases not matched to a gene: 0. DNA for the CDR3: TGTGCCAGCAGTGACTCGACTAGCGGTGAGCAGTTCTTC. Translating it yields CASSDSTSGEQFF.

A single count supports this clone. CDR3 nucleotide sequence: TGCGCCAGCAGCCAAGATTGGTCGGGGGGCTACACCTTC. Its protein product is CASSQDWSGGYTF. The chain uses TRBV4-3 and TRBJ1-2; D remains ambiguous. This CDR3 is 13 amino acids long. V shed 0 bases and J shed 8 bases, with 10 bases lying between them. The germline V gene encodes CDR1 LGHNA and CDR2 YSLEER.

This clone has just a few counts. V is TRBV7-3 and J is TRBJ2-1; 10 bases agree with TRBD2. The germline V gene encodes CDR1 SGHTA and CDR2 FQGTGA. V shed 4 bases, J shed 4 bases, and the junction held 4 bases outside the gene matches. This CDR3 is 15 amino acids long. CDR3 sequence: CASSSGTSVYNEQFF. DNA of the CDR3: TGTGCCAGCAGCTCAGGGACTAGCGTATACAATGAGCAGTTCTTC.

J is TRBJ2-5 and V is TRBV19; 7 positions match TRBD2. The germline V gene has CDR1 LNHDA and CDR2 SQIVND (reference sequence). The CDR3 is 17 amino acids. V trimming: 1 base; J trimming: 5 bases; junction bases outside the gene matches: 13. The CDR3 DNA reads TGTGCCAGTAGTATAGGAAGGCGGGCGGGAGCGGTGGAGACCCAGTACTTC. Translated: CASSIGRRAGAVETQYF.

The V call is TRBV29-1, the J call TRBJ1-4; tentative D call: TRBD1 (6 bases). Germline V gene sequence: CDR1 SQVTM, CDR2 ANQGSEA. This CDR3 is built from 15 residues. Trimming took 5 bases from V and 4 from J, leaving 17 bases between them. The CDR3 loop is CSVKNLDSVNEKLFF. In DNA, the CDR3 is TGCAGCGTTAAGAACCTGGACAGTGTTAATGAAAAACTGTTTTTT.